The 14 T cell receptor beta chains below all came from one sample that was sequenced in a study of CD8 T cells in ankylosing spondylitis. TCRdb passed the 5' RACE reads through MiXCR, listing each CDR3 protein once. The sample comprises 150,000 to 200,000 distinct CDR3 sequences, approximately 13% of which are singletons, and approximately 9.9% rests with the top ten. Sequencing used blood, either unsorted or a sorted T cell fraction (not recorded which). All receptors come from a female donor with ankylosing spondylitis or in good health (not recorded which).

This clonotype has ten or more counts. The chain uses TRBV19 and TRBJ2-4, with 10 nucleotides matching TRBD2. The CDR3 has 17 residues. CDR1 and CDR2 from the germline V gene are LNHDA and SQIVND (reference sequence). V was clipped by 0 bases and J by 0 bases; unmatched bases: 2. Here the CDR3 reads CASSIDLAGEAKNIQYF. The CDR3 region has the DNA TGTGCCAGTAGTATAGATCTAGCGGGAGAAGCCAAAAACATTCAGTACTTC.

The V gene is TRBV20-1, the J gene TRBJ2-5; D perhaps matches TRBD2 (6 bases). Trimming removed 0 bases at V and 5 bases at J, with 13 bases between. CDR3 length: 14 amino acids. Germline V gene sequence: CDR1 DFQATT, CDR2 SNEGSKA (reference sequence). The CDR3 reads CSARDLGRWETQYF. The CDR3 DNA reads TGCAGTGCTAGAGATCTGGGGAGGTGGGAGACCCAGTACTTC.

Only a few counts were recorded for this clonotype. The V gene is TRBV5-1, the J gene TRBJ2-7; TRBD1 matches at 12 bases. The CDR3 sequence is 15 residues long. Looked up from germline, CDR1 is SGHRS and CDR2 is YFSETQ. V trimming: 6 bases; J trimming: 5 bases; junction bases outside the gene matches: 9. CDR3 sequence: CASTSGTGGFNEQYF. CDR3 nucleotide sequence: TGCGCCAGCACATCGGGGACAGGGGGCTTCAACGAGCAGTACTTC.

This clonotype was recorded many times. In DNA form, the CDR3 reads TGTGCCAGCAGTGGGCCCGGGACGGCTTTGGATGAGCAGTTCTTC. Its translation: CASSGPGTALDEQFF. This sequence joins TRBV25-1 and TRBJ2-1; D possibly uses TRBD1 or TRBD2 (5 bases each). Germline assignment: CDR1 MGHDK and CDR2 SYGVNS. V lost 4 bases and J 8 bases, leaving 18 bases between the germline ends. This CDR3 comprises 15 residues.

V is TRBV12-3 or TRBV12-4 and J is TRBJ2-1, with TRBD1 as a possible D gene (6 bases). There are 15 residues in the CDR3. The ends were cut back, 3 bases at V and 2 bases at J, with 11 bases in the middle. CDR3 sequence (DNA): TGTGCCAGCAGTTTCCAGGGGATTACCTACAATGAGCAGTTCTTC. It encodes CASSFQGITYNEQFF.

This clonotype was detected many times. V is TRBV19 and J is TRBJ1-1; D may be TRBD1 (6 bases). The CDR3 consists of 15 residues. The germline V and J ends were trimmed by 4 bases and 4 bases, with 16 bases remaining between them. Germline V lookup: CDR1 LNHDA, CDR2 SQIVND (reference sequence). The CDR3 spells CASSTVPGVATEAFF. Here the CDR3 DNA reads TGTGCCAGTAGTACGGTGCCAGGGGTCGCCACTGAAGCTTTCTTT.

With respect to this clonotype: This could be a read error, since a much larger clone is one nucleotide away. The CDR3 DNA reads as TGCTGTGCTAGAGAGTGGTTCGCCGGGGGCACAGATACGCAGTATTTT. The encoded protein is CCAREWFAGGTDTQYF. This chain connects TRBV20-1 to TRBJ2-3; the D gene is possibly TRBD2 (5 bases). CDR1 DFQATT and CDR2 SNEGSKA come from the germline V gene (reference sequence). The CDR3 loop spans 16 amino acids.

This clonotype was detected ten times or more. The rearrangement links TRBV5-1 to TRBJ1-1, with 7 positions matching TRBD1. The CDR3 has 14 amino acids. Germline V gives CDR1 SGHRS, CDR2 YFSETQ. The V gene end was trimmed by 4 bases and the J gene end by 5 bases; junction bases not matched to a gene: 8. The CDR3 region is CASSGRGGGTEAFF. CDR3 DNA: TGCGCCAGCAGCGGCAGGGGGGGAGGAACTGAAGCTTTCTTT. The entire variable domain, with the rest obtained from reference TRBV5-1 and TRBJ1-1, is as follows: KAGVTQTPRYLIKTRGQQVTLSCSPISGHRSVSWYQQTPGQGLQFLFEYFSETQRNKGNFPGRFSGRQFSNSRSEMNVSTLELGDSALYLCASSGRGGGTEAFFGQGTRLTVV.

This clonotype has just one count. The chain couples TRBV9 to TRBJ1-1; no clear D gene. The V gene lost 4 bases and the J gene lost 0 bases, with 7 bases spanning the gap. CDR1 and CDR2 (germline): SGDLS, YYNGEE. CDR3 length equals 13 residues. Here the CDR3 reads CASSMTLNTEAFF. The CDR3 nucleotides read TGTGCCAGCAGCATGACGTTGAACACTGAAGCTTTCTTT.

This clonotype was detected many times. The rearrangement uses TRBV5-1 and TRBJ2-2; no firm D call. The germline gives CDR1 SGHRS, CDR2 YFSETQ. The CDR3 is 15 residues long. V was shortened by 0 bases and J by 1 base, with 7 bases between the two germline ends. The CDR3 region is CASSLEFMNTGELFF. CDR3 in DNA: TGCGCCAGCAGCTTGGAGTTTATGAACACCGGGGAGCTGTTTTTT.

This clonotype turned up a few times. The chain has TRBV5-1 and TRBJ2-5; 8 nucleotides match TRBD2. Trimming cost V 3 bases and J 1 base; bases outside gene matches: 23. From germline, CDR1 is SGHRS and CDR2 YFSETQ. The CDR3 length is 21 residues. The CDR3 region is CASSSSRGWSSGHTFQETQYF. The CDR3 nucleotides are TGCGCCAGCAGCTCGAGCAGGGGTTGGTCTAGCGGGCACACTTTCCAAGAGACCCAGTACTTC.

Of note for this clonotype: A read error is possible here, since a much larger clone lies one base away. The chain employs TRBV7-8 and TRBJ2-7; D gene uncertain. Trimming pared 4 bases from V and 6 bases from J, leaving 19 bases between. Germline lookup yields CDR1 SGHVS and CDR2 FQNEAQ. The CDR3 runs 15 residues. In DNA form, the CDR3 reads TGTGCCAGCAGCTCACCTATGAGCTTCAATGCCGAGCAGTACTTC. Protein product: CASSSPMSFNAEQYF.

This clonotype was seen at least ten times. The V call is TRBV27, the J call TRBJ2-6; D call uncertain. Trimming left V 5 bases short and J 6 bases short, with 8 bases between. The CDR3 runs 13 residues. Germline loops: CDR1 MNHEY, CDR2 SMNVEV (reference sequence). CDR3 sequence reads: CASSPLEANVLTF. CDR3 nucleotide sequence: TGTGCCAGCAGTCCTCTGGAGGCCAACGTCCTGACTTTC.

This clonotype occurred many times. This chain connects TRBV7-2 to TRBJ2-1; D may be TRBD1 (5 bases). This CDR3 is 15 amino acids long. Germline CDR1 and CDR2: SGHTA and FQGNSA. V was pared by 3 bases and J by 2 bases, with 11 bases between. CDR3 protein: CASSLQGATYNEQFF. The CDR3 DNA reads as TGTGCCAGCAGCTTGCAAGGGGCGACCTACAATGAGCAGTTCTTC. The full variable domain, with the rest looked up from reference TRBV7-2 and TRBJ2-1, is GAGVSQSPSNKVTEKGKDVELRCDPISGHTALYWYRQSLGQGLEFLIYFQGNSAPDKSGLPSDRFSAERTGGSVSTLTIQRTQQEDSAVYLCASSLQGATYNEQFFGPGTRLTVL.